This is a list of T cell receptor beta chains from one sample in a study of blood T cell repertoires in COVID-19. Profiled with immunoSEQ multiplex PCR; TCRdb holds only in-frame clones, not every one. This sample yields under 200,000 clones, of which 70% to 90% are seen a single time; roughly 21% belongs to the top ten. The specimen sequenced was peripheral blood. These TCRs come from a man in his sixties with active or convalescent COVID-19. Both conserved end residues are part of each CDR3. A D gene is named only where the DNA matches it firmly.

cdr3_aa: CASSFGGGGSGTQYF
cdr3_nt: TGTGCCAGCAGTTTTGGGGGGGGTGGGTCAGGTACGCAGTATTTT
v_call: TRBV2
d_call: TRBD2
j_call: TRBJ2-3

cdr3_aa: CASSLAISPGNTIYF
cdr3_nt: TGTGCCAGCAGCTTAGCAATTTCCCCTGGAAACACCATATATTTT
v_call: TRBV11-2
d_call: -
j_call: TRBJ1-3

cdr3_aa: CASASGFGTGELFF
cdr3_nt: TGTGCCAGCGCCTCGGGGTTCGGCACCGGGGAGCTGTTTTTT
v_call: TRBV9
d_call: -
j_call: TRBJ2-2

cdr3_aa: CASSLDGWGGTDYGYTF
cdr3_nt: TGTGCCAGCAGCTTGGATGGGTGGGGCGGGACGGACTATGGCTACACCTTC
v_call: TRBV5-4
d_call: -
j_call: TRBJ1-2

cdr3_aa: CASSHGADTQYF
cdr3_nt: TGTGCCAGCAGCCATGGAGCAGATACGCAGTATTTT
v_call: TRBV3-1/TRBV3-2
d_call: -
j_call: TRBJ2-3

cdr3_aa: CASSSAQGVTYNEQFF
cdr3_nt: TGTGCCAGCAGCTCTGCACAGGGGGTCACCTACAATGAGCAGTTCTTC
v_call: TRBV5-4
d_call: TRBD1
j_call: TRBJ2-1

cdr3_aa: CATSSGLTQYF
cdr3_nt: TGTGCCACCAGTTCAGGGCTGACCCAGTACTTC
v_call: TRBV24-1
d_call: -
j_call: TRBJ2-5

cdr3_aa: CASSLQGASEKLFF
cdr3_nt: TGCGCCAGCAGCCTACAGGGGGCAAGCGAAAAACTGTTTTTT
v_call: TRBV5-1
d_call: TRBD1
j_call: TRBJ1-4

cdr3_aa: CASSRRGASTDTQYF
cdr3_nt: TGTGCCAGCAGTCGCCGGGGTGCTAGCACAGATACGCAGTATTTT
v_call: TRBV13
d_call: -
j_call: TRBJ2-3

cdr3_aa: CASSPSGGPPYEQYF
cdr3_nt: TGTGCCAGCTCACCGAGCGGGGGGCCACCTTACGAGCAGTACTTC
v_call: TRBV18
d_call: TRBD2
j_call: TRBJ2-7

cdr3_aa: CASSNPRQFSDATNEKLFF
cdr3_nt: TGTGCCAGCAGCAACCCAAGACAGTTTTCGGATGCAACTAATGAAAAACTGTTTTTT
v_call: TRBV21-1
d_call: -
j_call: TRBJ1-4

cdr3_aa: CASSPYGQGKDQPQHF
cdr3_nt: TGTGCCAGCAGCCCCTACGGACAGGGGAAGGATCAGCCCCAGCATTTT
v_call: TRBV7-9
d_call: TRBD1
j_call: TRBJ1-5

cdr3_aa: CASSAILAGGYEQYF
cdr3_nt: TGTGCCAGTAGTGCCATACTAGCGGGGGGCTACGAGCAGTACTTC
v_call: TRBV19
d_call: TRBD2
j_call: TRBJ2-7

cdr3_aa: CASSQWTGISNQPQHF
cdr3_nt: TGCGCCAGCAGTCAATGGACAGGGATAAGCAATCAGCCCCAGCATTTT
v_call: TRBV23-1
d_call: TRBD1
j_call: TRBJ1-5

cdr3_aa: CASSYSREGSPLHF
cdr3_nt: TGTGCCAGCAGTTACTCCAGGGAAGGATCACCCCTCCACTTT
v_call: TRBV6-5
d_call: -
j_call: TRBJ1-6